This T cell receptor beta chain stems from a study of CD8 T cells in Susac syndrome. Regarding this clonotype: Its antigen is not identified.

The study's findings and limits: The authors acknowledged that their TCR sequencing and HLA analysis involved a relatively small number of individuals.

The RNA, roughly 0.45 to 1 ug, was put through reverse transcription using random hexamers. Across 54 Vbeta and 13 Jbeta, immunoSEQ multiplex PCR amplified TCR beta CDR3. TCRdb passed the immunoSEQ multiplex PCR reads through MiXCR, listing each CDR3 protein once. The profile shows 350,000 to 550,000 distinct CDR3 sequences, 75% to 90% of them singletons. TCR beta sequencing was performed on blood CD8+ and CD4+ T cells. Bulk CD8+ and CD4+ cells came from magnetic negative isolation; CD8+ TEMRA by FACS. This CDR3 contains 16 residues. From germline, CDR1 is SGDLS and CDR2 YYNGEE. The J segment lost 8 bases and the V segment lost 2 bases, leaving 12 bases of the junction unmatched.

The clonotype comes from a human donor with multiple sclerosis. The sample consisted of CD8+ T cells from PBMCs. The chain couples TRBV9 to TRBJ1-2; TRBD1 matches 10 bases. The chain's CDR3 is CASSVRAGTGVEGYTF. The CDR3 nucleotides read TGTGCCAGCAGCGTGAGGGCTGGGACAGGGGTGGAAGGCTACACCTTC.